Following are 12 T cell receptor beta chains from one sample sequenced in a study of cytomegalovirus exposure and HLA in healthy donors. PCR amplification relied on 60 Vbeta primers (plus 13 Jbeta primers). Some clones are missing from TCRdb's copy, which holds only in-frame ones; the method was immunoSEQ multiplex PCR. The data show about 160,000 clones, 65% to 85% seen once. The sequenced sample consisted of PBMCs. The receptors shown here come from a woman between 45 and 60 years old in good health and CMV-seropositive.

This chain links TRBV6-1 with TRBJ2-3; TRBD1 agrees at 7 bases. The junction had 9 bases not matched to a gene; V was cut back by 5 bases and J by 4 bases. The CDR3 runs to 15 residues. Germline V CDR1 and CDR2: MNHNS, SASEGT. The CDR3 reads CASSSQGRGADTQYF. CDR3 nucleotide sequence: TGTGCCAGCAGTTCACAGGGGAGAGGTGCAGATACGCAGTATTTT.

V usage is TRBV18 and J usage is TRBJ1-1, with unresolved D. This CDR3 contains 14 residues. CDR1 is KGHSH and CDR2 is LQKENI in the germline V gene. Trimming left V 4 bases short and J 4 bases short, with 13 bases between. The CDR3 reads CASSRATAGTEAFF. CDR3 DNA: TGTGCCAGCTCACGGGCGACCGCGGGCACTGAAGCTTTCTTT.

This chain connects TRBV7-8 to TRBJ2-6, with a possible D match to TRBD1 (6 bases). With 4 bases removed from V and 0 bases from J, the gap between germline ends came to 13 bases. From germline, CDR1 is SGHVS and CDR2 FQNEAQ. The CDR3 loop spans 17 amino acids. The CDR3 nucleotides are TGTGCCAGCAGCTCAGGACAGCGAACCTCTGGGGCCAACGTCCTGACTTTC. Translated: CASSSGQRTSGANVLTF. Full variable domain (outside the CDR3, taken from reference TRBV7-8 and TRBJ2-6): GAGVSQSPRYKVAKRGQDVALRCDPISGHVSLFWYQQALGQGPEFLTYFQNEAQLDKSGLPSDRFFAERPEGSVSTLKIQRTQQEDSAVYLCASSSGQRTSGANVLTFGAGSRLTVL.

The V call is TRBV7-9, the J call TRBJ1-6; tentatively, D is TRBD1 (6 bases). Germline CDR1 reads SEHNR; CDR2 reads FQNEAQ (reference sequence). V was trimmed by 1 base and J by 7 bases, leaving 11 bases between them. The CDR3 is 15 amino acids. CDR3 sequence: CASSLGGRVNSPLHF. The CDR3 coding sequence is TGTGCCAGCAGCTTAGGGGGGCGAGTGAATTCACCCCTCCACTTT.

CDR3 loop: CASSGSGQETQYF. The CDR3 DNA reads TGTGCCAGCAGCGGAAGCGGCCAAGAGACCCAGTACTTC. The V and J genes are TRBV5-8 and TRBJ2-5, with D possibly matching TRBD2 (5 bases). V lost 4 bases, J lost 1 base, and 8 bases lay in between. This CDR3 region has 13 residues. The V gene's germline CDR1 is SGHTS and CDR2 YDEGEE.

This sequence joins TRBV5-8 and TRBJ2-5; D perhaps matches TRBD2 (7 bases). Germline assignment: CDR1 SGHTS and CDR2 YDEGEE. Trimming pared 4 bases from V and 2 bases from J, leaving 18 bases between. The CDR3 is 16 residues long. CDR3 region: CASSEPGGRIQETQYF. The CDR3 bases are TGTGCCAGCAGCGAGCCCGGGGGGCGGATTCAAGAGACCCAGTACTTC.

The rearrangement links TRBV29-1 to TRBJ1-1; 7 bases fit TRBD1. Germline V gene data show CDR1 as SQVTM and CDR2 as ANQGSEA. The length of the CDR3 is 13 residues. V gave up 1 base and J gave up 7 bases; unmatched junction bases: 6. This CDR3 is CSVEGTGGIEAFF. In DNA form, the CDR3 reads TGCAGCGTTGAAGGGACAGGTGGAATTGAAGCTTTCTTT.

The chain employs TRBV19 and TRBJ1-1; D is undetermined. V shed 3 bases and J shed 1 base, with 9 bases lying between them. The germline gives CDR1 LNHDA, CDR2 SQIVND (reference sequence). This CDR3 contains 14 residues. CDR3 sequence reads: CASSISNRNTEAFF. CDR3 sequence (DNA): TGTGCCAGTAGTATCAGTAACAGGAACACTGAAGCTTTCTTT.

This clone has more than one count but fewer than ten. CDR3 in DNA: TGTGCCAGCAGTGATTACCGGCGGGATACGCAGTATTTT. Its protein is CASSDYRRDTQYF. This chain connects TRBV25-1 to TRBJ2-3; D is unclear. Germline CDR1 MGHDK, CDR2 SYGVNS. CDR3 length: 13 amino acids. The V end was cut by 3 bases, the J end by 6 bases, with 10 bases between.

This clone was counted only a few times. The chain links TRBV6-5 to TRBJ2-7, with D maybe TRBD1 (5 bases). Per the germline V gene, CDR1 is MNHEY and CDR2 is SVGAGI. The CDR3 runs 13 residues. Trimming pared 5 bases from V and 4 bases from J, leaving 12 bases between. The CDR3 reads CASSEGEQYEQYF. The CDR3 nucleotides read TGTGCCAGCAGTGAAGGGGAACAGTACGAGCAGTACTTC.

The rearrangement links TRBV4-1 to TRBJ2-2; the match to TRBD2 covers 9 bases. The CDR3 contains 16 residues. The V and J ends lost 0 bases and 3 bases, in that order; junction bases with no gene match: 2. In germline, CDR1 is MGHRA, CDR2 YSYEKL. For the CDR3, the DNA is TGCGCCAGCAGCCAAGATAGCGGGGGTGACACCGGGGAGCTGTTTTTT. It codes for CASSQDSGGDTGELFF.

This rearrangement joins TRBV6-5 to TRBJ1-1, with TRBD1 as a possible D gene (5 bases). The CDR3 length is 14 residues. V lost 9 bases, J lost 1 base, and 15 bases lay in between. Germline V gene lookup returns CDR1 MNHEY and CDR2 SVGAGI. CDR3 sequence: CASLGLTGNTEAFF. The CDR3 DNA sequence: TGTGCCAGTTTGGGACTCACAGGGAACACTGAAGCTTTCTTT.